This TCR beta chain was sequenced during a study of T cell responses to AZD1222 COVID-19 vaccine. Overall study results and limits: The study reported that nearly half of spike-specific TCRs target unmutated variant regions. Spike-specific TCR depth and breadth grew after two AZD1222 doses. Donors skewed white British and female; clonal diversity was possibly underestimated. Of the AZD1222 recipients, only five to seven were seropositive at baseline.

In regard to this clone: Its specificity is unknown.

Method: immunoSEQ multiplex PCR; TCRdb's copy keeps in-frame clones and lacks some. The sample has about 150,000 clones, 85% to 95% seen once. V was clipped by 4 bases and J by 0 bases, with 7 bases between them. CDR1 and CDR2 (germline): LGHDT, YNNKEL (reference sequence). The CDR3 is 13 amino acids. The TCR was taken from an adult in good health. The input for sequencing was peripheral blood, taken on day 0 of AZD1222 vaccination. This chain links TRBV3-1 (or the pseudogene TRBV3-2) with TRBJ2-7, with D unresolved. CDR3 in amino acids: CASSLRGSYEQYF. As DNA, the CDR3 is TGTGCCAGCAGCCTAAGAGGCTCCTACGAGCAGTACTTC.